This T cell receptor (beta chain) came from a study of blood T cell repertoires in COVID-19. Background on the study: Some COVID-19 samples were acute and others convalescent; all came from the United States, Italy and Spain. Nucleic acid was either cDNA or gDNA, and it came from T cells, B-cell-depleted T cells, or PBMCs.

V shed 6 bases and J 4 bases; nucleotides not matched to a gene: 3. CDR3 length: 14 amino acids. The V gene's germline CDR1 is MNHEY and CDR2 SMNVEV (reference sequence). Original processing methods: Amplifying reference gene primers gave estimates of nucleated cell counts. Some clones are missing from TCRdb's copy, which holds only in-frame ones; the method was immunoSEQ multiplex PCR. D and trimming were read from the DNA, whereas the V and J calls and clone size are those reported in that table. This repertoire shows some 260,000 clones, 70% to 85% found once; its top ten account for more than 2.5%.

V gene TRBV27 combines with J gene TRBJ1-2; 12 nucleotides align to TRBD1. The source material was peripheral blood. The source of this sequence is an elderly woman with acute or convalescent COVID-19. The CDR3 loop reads CASRGTGGSYGYTF. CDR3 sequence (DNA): TGTGCCAGCAGGGGGACAGGGGGCTCCTATGGCTACACCTTC.